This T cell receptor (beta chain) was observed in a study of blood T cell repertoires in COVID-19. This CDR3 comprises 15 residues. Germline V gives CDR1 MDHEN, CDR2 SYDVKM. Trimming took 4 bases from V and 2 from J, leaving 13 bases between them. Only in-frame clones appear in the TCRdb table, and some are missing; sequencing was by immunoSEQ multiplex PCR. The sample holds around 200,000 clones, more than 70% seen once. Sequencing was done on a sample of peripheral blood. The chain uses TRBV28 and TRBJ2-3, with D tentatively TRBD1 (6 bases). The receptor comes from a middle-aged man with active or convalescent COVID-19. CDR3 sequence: CASSSAGASTDTQYF. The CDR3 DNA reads TGTGCCAGCAGTTCCGCAGGGGCCTCCACAGATACGCAGTATTTT.